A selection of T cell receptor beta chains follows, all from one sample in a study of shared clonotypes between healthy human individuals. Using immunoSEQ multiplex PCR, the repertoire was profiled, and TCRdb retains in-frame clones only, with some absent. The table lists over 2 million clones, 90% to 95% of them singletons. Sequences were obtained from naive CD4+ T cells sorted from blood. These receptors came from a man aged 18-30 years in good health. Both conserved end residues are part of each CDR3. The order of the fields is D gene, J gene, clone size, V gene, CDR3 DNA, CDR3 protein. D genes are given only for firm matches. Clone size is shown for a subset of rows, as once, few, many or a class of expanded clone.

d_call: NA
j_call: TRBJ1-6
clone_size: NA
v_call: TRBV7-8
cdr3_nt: TGTGCCAGCAGCTCAGCCCCAAGCAAATCCTATAATTCACCCCTCCACTTT
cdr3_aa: CASSSAPSKSYNSPLHF

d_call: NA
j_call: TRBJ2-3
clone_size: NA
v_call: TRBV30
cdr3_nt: TGTGCCTGGAGTGGTGGAGGGTTGGAAGATACGCAGTATTTT
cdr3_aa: CAWSGGGLEDTQYF

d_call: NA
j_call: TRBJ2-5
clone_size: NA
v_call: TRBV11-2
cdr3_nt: TGTGCCAGCAGCGTACCGACAGAAGAGACCCAGTACTTC
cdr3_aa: CASSVPTEETQYF

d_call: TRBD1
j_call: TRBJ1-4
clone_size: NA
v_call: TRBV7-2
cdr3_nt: TGTGCCAGCAGCGCACCCGGGACAGGGTCGGGTGGGGAAAAACTGTTTTTT
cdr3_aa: CASSAPGTGSGGEKLFF

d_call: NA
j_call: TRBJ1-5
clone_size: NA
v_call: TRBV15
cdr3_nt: TGTGCCACCAGCAGAGAGGGAGGGGCGATTTGGCCCCAGCATTTT
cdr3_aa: CATSREGGAIWPQHF

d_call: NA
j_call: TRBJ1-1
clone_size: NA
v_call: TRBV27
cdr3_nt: TGTGCCAGCAGTTTGAGGAGGAGAGGGACTGAAGCTTTCTTT
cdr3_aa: CASSLRRRGTEAFF

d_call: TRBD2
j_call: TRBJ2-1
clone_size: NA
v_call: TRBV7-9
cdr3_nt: TGTGCCAGCAGCTTATCCACCGGGACTAGCGAAAACAATGAGCAGTTCTTC
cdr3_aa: CASSLSTGTSENNEQFF

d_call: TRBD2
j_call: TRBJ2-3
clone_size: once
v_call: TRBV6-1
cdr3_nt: TGTGCCAGCAGTGTCAGGACTAGCGGAGTCACAGATACGCAGTATTTT
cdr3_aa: CASSVRTSGVTDTQYF

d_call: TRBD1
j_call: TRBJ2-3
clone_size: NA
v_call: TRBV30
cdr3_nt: TGTGCCTGGAGGACCCGGGACAGAGGCACAGATACGCAGTATTTT
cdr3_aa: CAWRTRDRGTDTQYF

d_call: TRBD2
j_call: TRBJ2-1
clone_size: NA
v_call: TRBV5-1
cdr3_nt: TGCGCCAGCAGCCGACTAGCGGGAGAGGTCTACAATGAGCAGTTCTTC
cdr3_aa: CASSRLAGEVYNEQFF

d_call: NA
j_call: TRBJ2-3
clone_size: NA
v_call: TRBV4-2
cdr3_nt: TGTGCCAGCAGCCAAGGCAGGTATGACACAGATACGCAGTATTTT
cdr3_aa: CASSQGRYDTDTQYF

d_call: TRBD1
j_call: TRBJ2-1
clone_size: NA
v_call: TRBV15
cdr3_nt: TGTGCCACCAGCAATCCCCGGGACAGGGGGCATGATGAGCAGTTCTTC
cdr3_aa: CATSNPRDRGHDEQFF

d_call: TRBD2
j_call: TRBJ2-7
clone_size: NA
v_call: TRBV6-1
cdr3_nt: TGTGCCAGCAGTGGCTCCGGGACTAGCGGTAACGCGTTGTACGAGCAGTACTTC
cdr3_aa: CASSGSGTSGNALYEQYF

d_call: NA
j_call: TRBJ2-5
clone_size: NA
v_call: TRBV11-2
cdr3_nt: TGTGCCAGCAGCTTAGCTTTCGGGGTAGAGACCCAGTACTTC
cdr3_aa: CASSLAFGVETQYF

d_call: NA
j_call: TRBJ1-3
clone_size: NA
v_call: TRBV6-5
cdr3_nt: TGTGCCAGCAGTGGAACGACAGCTGGAAACACCATATATTTT
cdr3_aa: CASSGTTAGNTIYF

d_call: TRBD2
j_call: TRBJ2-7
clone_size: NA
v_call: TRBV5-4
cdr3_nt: TGTGCCAGCAGCTTAGCGGGGCCACCTGGAGAGCAGTACTTC
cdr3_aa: CASSLAGPPGEQYF

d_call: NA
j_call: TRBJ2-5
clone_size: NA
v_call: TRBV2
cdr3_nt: TGTGCCAGCAACGGGGGGCTTCAAGAGACCCAGTACTTC
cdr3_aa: CASNGGLQETQYF

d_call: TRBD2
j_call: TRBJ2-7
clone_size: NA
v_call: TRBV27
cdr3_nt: TGTGCCAGCAGTCGCTCTAGCGGGGGCTCCTACGAGCAGTACTTC
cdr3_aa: CASSRSSGGSYEQYF

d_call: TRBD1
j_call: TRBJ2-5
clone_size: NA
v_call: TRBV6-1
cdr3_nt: TGTGCCAGTAGATTTGGACAGGTTGGAGAGACCCAGTACTTC
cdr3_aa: CASRFGQVGETQYF

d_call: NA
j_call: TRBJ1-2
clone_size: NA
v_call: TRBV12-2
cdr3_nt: TGTGCAAGTCGCTTAACGACGGACCGATATGGCTACACCTTC
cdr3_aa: CASRLTTDRYGYTF

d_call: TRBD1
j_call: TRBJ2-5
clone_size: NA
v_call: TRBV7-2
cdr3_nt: TGTGCCAGCAGCCGAAGGGGACAGGGAAGAGAGACCCAGTACTTC
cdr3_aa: CASSRRGQGRETQYF

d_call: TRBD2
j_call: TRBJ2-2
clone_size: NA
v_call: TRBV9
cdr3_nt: TGTGCCAGCAGCGTAGACCCCGGACTAGTCGCCGGGGAGCTGTTTTTT
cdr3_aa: CASSVDPGLVAGELFF

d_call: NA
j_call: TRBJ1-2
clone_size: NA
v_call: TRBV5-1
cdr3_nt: TGCGCCAGCAGCGACCTCTTGGGGGGCTACACCTTC
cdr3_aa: CASSDLLGGYTF

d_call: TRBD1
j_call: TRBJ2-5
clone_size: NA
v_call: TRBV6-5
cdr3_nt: TGTGCCAGCGGGACAGGGAATACAAGAGAGACCCAGTACTTC
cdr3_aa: CASGTGNTRETQYF

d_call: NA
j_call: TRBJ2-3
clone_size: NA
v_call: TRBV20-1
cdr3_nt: TGCAGTGCTAGTACTAAGACGCAGTATTTT
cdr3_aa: CSASTKTQYF

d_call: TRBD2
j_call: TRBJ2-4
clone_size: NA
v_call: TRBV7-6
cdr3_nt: TGTGCCAGCAGCTTAGCGGCTAGCGGTCTAGCCAAAAACATTCAGTACTTC
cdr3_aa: CASSLAASGLAKNIQYF

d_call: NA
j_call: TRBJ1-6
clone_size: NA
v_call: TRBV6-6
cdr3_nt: TGTGCCAGCAGTTACGGAACTTCCTATAATTCACCCCTCCACTTT
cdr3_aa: CASSYGTSYNSPLHF

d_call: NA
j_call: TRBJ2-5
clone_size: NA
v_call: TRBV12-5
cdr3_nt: TGTGCTAGTGGTTTGGGAGGACCGGCGGGGACCCAGTACTTC
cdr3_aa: CASGLGGPAGTQYF

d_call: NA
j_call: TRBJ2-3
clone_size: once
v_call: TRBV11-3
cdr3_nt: TGTGCCAGCAGCCCCCGACAGGACACAGATACGCAGTATTTT
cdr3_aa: CASSPRQDTDTQYF

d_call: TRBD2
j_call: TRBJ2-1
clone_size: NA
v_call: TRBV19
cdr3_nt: TGTGCCAGCCGAGGGCTAGCGGGGAACGACAATGAGCAGTTCTTC
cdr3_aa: CASRGLAGNDNEQFF

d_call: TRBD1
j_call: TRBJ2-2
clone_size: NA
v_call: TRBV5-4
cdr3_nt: TGTGCCAGCAGCCCAACAGGGGGAAGGAACACCGGGGAGCTGTTTTTT
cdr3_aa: CASSPTGGRNTGELFF

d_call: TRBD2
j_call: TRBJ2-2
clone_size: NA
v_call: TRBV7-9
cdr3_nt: TGTGCCAGCAGGTCAGCGGGAGGGCCATCCGGGGAGCTGTTTTTT
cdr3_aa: CASRSAGGPSGELFF

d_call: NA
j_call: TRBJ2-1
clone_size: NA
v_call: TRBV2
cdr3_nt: TGTGCCAGCGGGCTGGCTATCTCCTACAATGAGCAGTTCTTC
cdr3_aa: CASGLAISYNEQFF